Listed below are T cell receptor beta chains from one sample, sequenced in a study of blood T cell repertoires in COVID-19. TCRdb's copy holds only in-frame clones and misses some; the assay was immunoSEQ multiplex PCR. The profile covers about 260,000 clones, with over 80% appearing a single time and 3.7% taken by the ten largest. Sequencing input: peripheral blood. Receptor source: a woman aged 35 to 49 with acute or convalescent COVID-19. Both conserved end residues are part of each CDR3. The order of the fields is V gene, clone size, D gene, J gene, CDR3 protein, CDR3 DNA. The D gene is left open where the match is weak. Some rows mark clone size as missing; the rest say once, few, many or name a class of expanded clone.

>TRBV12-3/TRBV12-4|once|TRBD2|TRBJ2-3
CASSSQRGGQYF
TGTGCCAGCAGTTCCCAGCGGGGAGGGCAGTATTTT
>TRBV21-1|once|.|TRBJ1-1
CASLPLGRVEAFF
TGTGCCAGCCTACCCTTGGGGAGGGTTGAAGCTTTCTTT
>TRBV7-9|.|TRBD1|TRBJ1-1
CASSLGGAGGVTEAFF
TGTGCCAGCAGCTTAGGTGGCGCAGGGGGCGTCACTGAAGCTTTCTTT
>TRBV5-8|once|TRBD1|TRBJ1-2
CASSSPFTDRADGYTF
TGTGCCAGCAGCTCCCCCTTTACGGACAGGGCAGATGGCTACACCTTC
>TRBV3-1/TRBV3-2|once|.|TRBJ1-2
CASSQGTFGYTF
TGTGCCAGCAGCCAAGGGACATTCGGCTACACCTTC
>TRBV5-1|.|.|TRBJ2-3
CASSLVRFTDTQYF
TGCGCCAGCAGCTTGGTCAGATTCACAGATACGCAGTATTTT
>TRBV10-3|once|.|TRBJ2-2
CAISESAFAGELFF
TGTGCCATCAGTGAGTCGGCCTTCGCCGGGGAGCTGTTTTTT
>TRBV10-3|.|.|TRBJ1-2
CAIRAGYGYTF
TGTGCCATCAGAGCCGGTTATGGCTACACCTTC
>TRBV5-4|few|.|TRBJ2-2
CASSPGAGELFF
TGTGCCAGCAGCCCCGGGGCCGGGGAGCTGTTTTTT
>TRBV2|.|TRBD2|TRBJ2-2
CASSHSGGPGELFF
TGTGCCAGCAGTCATAGCGGGGGGCCCGGGGAGCTGTTTTTT
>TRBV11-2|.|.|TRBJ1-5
CASSPLQGPIDQPQHF
TGTGCCAGCAGCCCCTTACAGGGCCCCATCGATCAGCCCCAGCATTTT
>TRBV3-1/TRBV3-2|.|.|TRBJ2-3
CASSQVGQRTDTQYF
TGTGCCAGCAGCCAAGTTGGGCAGCGCACAGATACGCAGTATTTT
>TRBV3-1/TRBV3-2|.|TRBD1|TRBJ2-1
CASTLGQGVVVNEQFF
TGTGCCAGCACCCTTGGACAGGGGGTAGTAGTCAATGAGCAGTTCTTC
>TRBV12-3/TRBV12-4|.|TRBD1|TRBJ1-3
CASTQGAGNTIYF
TGTGCCAGCACCCAGGGGGCTGGAAACACCATATATTTT
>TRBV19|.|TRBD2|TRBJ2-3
CASRSSGGLTDTQYF
TGTGCCAGTAGATCTAGCGGGGGGCTGACAGATACGCAGTATTTT
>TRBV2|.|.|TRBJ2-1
CASRGGHGWIF
TGTGCCAGCAGAGGCGGACACGGGTGGATCTTC
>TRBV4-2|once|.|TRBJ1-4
CASSQGTVSNEKLFF
TGTGCCAGCAGCCAAGGAACAGTGTCTAATGAAAAACTGTTTTTT
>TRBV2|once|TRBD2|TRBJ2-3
CASSSGGPNTDTQYF
TGTGCCAGTTCTAGCGGGGGACCCAACACAGATACGCAGTATTTT
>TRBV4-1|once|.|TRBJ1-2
CASSQGLGQVGYTF
TGCGCCAGCAGCCAAGGCCTGGGGCAGGTTGGCTACACCTTC
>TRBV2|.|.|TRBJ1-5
CASMPGVGNQPQHF
TGTGCCAGCATGCCGGGGGTTGGCAATCAGCCCCAGCATTTT
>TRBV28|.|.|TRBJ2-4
CASSFPGWGTRRTKNIQYF
TGTGCCAGCAGTTTCCCGGGGTGGGGTACTCGCAGGACCAAAAACATTCAGTACTTC